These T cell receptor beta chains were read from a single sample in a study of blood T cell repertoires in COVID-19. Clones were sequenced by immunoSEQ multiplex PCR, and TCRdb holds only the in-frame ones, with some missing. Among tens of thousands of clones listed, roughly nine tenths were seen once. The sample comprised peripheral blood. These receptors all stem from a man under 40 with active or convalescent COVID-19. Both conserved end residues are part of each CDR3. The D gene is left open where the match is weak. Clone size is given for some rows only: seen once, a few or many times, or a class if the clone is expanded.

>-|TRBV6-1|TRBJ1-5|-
TGTGCCAGCAGTGAAAGGAGCGGGGGGTTCCAGCCCCAGCATTTT
CASSERSGGFQPQHF
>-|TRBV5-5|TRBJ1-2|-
TGTGCCAGCAGCTTGGCGGGGGTTTCAGACTATGGCTACACCTTC
CASSLAGVSDYGYTF
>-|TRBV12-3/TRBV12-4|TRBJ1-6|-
TGTGCCAGCAGTTTAAGGGAGTCACCCCTCCACTTT
CASSLRESPLHF
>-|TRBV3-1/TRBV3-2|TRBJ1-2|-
TGTGCCAGCAGCCAAGAAAAGGGGTCCTACTATGGCTACACCTTC
CASSQEKGSYYGYTF
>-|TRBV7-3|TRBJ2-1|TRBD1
TGTGCCAGCAGCCCCGCAGGGGGCCCCTACAATGAGCAGTTCTTC
CASSPAGGPYNEQFF
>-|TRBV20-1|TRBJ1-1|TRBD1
TGCAGTGCTCCGACAGGGGGAAGAGCTTTCTTT
CSAPTGGRAFF
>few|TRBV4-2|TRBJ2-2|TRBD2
TGTGCCAGCAGCCAAGAAGGTGTCGCGGGGGCGAACACCGGGGAGCTGTTTTTT
CASSQEGVAGANTGELFF
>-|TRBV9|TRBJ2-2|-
TGTGCCAGCAGCTATCTCGGAGGGGCGGGGACCGGGGAGCTGTTTTTT
CASSYLGGAGTGELFF
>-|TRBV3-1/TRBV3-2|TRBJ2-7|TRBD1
TGTGCCAGCAGCCAGGCAGGGGGCTCCTACGAGCAGTACTTC
CASSQAGGSYEQYF
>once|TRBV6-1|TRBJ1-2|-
TGTGCCAGCGGAGACAGCTTTGGCTACACCTTC
CASGDSFGYTF
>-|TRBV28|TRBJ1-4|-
TGTGCCAGCAGGGGGAGGGTAGTTGGTGAAAAACTGTTTTTT
CASRGRVVGEKLFF
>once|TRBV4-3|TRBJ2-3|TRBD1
TGCGCCAGCAGCCAAGCAGGGGGCGTTGGAGATACGCAGTATTTT
CASSQAGGVGDTQYF
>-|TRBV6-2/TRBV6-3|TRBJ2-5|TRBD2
TGTGCCAGCCGCCCCGGGGGGGGTCTCGGGACCCAGTACTTC
CASRPGGGLGTQYF
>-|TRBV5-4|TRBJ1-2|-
TGTGCCAGCAGCGTCACAGGGCCATACGGCTACACCTTC
CASSVTGPYGYTF
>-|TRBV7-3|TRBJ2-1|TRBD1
TGTGCCAGCAGCTACCCCGGGACAGGGGTTGTTGGTGAGCAGTTCTTC
CASSYPGTGVVGEQFF
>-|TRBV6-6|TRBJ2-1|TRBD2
TGTGCCAGCAGTCTCAGCGGGAGCTCCTACAATGAGCAGTTCTTC
CASSLSGSSYNEQFF
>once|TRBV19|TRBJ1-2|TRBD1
TGTGCCAGTAGCTCGACAGGGCCGGTTAACTATGGCTACACCTTC
CASSSTGPVNYGYTF
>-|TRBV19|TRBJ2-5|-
TGTGCCAGTAGTATAGTGGGCAGGGGCCTGTACCAAGAGACCCAGTACTTC
CASSIVGRGLYQETQYF
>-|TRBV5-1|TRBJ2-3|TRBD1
TGCGCCAGCAGCCGCGGCGACAGGGGCGGCCCAGATACGCAGTATTTT
CASSRGDRGGPDTQYF
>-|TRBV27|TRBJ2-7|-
TGTGCCACCAGGAGGGGGACAGTTAACAACGAGCAGTACTTC
CATRRGTVNNEQYF
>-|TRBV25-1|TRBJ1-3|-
TGTGCCAGCAGTGAACTGGGAGGAGGAAACACCATATATTTT
CASSELGGGNTIYF
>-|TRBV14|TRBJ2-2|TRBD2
TGTGCCAGCCGCCCCAGCGGGACCGCCGGGGAGCTGTTTTTT
CASRPSGTAGELFF
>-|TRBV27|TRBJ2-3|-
TGTGCCAGCAGTTTAGGGGGACACCCATTTATGACGCAGTATTTT
CASSLGGHPFMTQYF
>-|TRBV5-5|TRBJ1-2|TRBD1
TGTGCCAGCAGCCCTACAGGGGTGACCTATGGCTACACCTTC
CASSPTGVTYGYTF
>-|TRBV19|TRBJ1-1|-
TGTGCCAGTACCTTTCAGATGAACACTGAAGCTTTCTTT
CASTFQMNTEAFF
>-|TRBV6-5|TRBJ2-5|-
TGTGCCAGCAGACTCCACCGGGGACAAGAGACCCAGTACTTC
CASRLHRGQETQYF
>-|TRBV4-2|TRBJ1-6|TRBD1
TGTGCCAGCAGCCAGCTGGGACAGGGGAATTCACCCCTCCACTTT
CASSQLGQGNSPLHF
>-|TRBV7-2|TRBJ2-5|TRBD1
TGTGCCAGCAGCTACCCCCACAGGGGACAGACCCAGTACTTC
CASSYPHRGQTQYF
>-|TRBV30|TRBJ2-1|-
TGTGCCTGGAGTGATACAGCCTACAATGAGCAGTTCTTC
CAWSDTAYNEQFF
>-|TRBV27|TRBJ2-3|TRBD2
TGTGCCAGCAGTTCTAGCGGGGGTTCGGCTACGCAGTATTTT
CASSSSGGSATQYF
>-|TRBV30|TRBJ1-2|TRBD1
TGTGCCTGGAGTGTCCAGAAGGGACGGACAGGGGGCGATGGCTACACCTTC
CAWSVQKGRTGGDGYTF
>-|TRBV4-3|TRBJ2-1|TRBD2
TGCGCCAGCAGCCCTAGGACTAGCGGAAAATACAATGAGCAGTTCTTC
CASSPRTSGKYNEQFF
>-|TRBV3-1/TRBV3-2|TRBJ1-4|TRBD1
TGTGCCAGCAGCCAAGATCCAGGAGACAGGGGGGATGAAAAACTGTTTTTT
CASSQDPGDRGDEKLFF
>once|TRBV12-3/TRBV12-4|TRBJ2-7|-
TGTGCCAGCAGTTTAAACAGGGTTGGGGAGCAGTACTTC
CASSLNRVGEQYF
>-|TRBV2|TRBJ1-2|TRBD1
TGTGCCAGCAGTGAAGAAGGCGGACAGGACTATGGCTACACCTTC
CASSEEGGQDYGYTF
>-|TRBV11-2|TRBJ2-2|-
TGTGCCAGCAGCTTAGGGACAGACACGAACACCGGGGAGCTGTTTTTT
CASSLGTDTNTGELFF
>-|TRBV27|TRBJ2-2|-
TGTGCCAGCAGTTTCGGAGCCACCGGGGAGCTGTTTTTT
CASSFGATGELFF
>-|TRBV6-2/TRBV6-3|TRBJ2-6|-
TGTGCCAGCAGCCCCAGGGTCTCTGGGGCCAACGTCCTGACTTTC
CASSPRVSGANVLTF
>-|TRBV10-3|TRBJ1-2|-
TGTGCCATCAGTTCCGGGACAAAGGGGCTCTACACCTTC
CAISSGTKGLYTF